Listed here are 24 T cell receptor beta chains from one sample, sequenced in a study of T cells in women clearing cervical HPV infection. The assay was immunoSEQ multiplex PCR, and TCRdb's table has in-frame clones only and misses some. This sample's table has more than 25,000 clones. Material: blood buffy coat. All receptors come from a woman between 18 and 69 years old with a cervical HPV16 infection that either progressed to CIN3+ or cleared (not recorded which).

Regarding this clone: Read sequence stops 3 residues before the CDR3 end, and the germline J gene provides the missing end. The chain employs TRBV20-1 and TRBJ1-2; 7 positions match TRBD1. With 5 bases clipped from V and 3 bases from J, the junction kept 6 bases outside the gene matches. Per the germline V gene, CDR1 is DFQATT and CDR2 is SNEGSKA (reference sequence). This CDR3 comprises 13 residues. The sequenced CDR3 bases are TGCAGTGCTCACAGGGGAGAGGACTATGGC. This sequence encodes CSAHRGEDYG. The full CDR3 is CSAHRGEDYGYTF.

With respect to this clone: The read finishes 3 residues shy of the CDR3 end, and the germline J gene is used to complete it. V and J are TRBV19 and TRBJ2-1, with 10 bases fitting TRBD2. Unmatched junction bases numbered 14, after V lost 0 bases and J lost 6 bases. The CDR3 runs 19 residues. CDR1 and CDR2 from the germline V gene are LNHDA and SQIVND (reference sequence). The CDR3: CASSIDDSPGLAPLNEQFF. The sequenced CDR3 bases are TGTGCCAGTAGTATAGATGACTCTCCGGGACTAGCGCCCCTCAATGAG.

A note on this clone: The read finishes 3 residues shy of the CDR3 end, and the germline J gene is used to complete it. This chain joins TRBV10-3 and TRBJ2-1, with 11 bases that match TRBD2. Germline CDR1 and CDR2: ENHRY and SYGVKD. Germline trimming cut 4 bases from V and 4 bases from J; bases unmatched to any gene: 6. The CDR3 is 16 residues long. The DNA read from the CDR3 is TGTGCCATCAGTGCCCTGACTAGCGGGATTTACAATGAG. Translated, it gives CAISALTSGIYNE. The whole CDR3 reads CAISALTSGIYNEQFF.

Concerning this clone: The CDR3 goes on 3 residues after the read ends, and that part is filled in from the germline J gene. The chain links TRBV4-2 to TRBJ1-4, with 7 bases identical to TRBD1. Looked up from germline, CDR1 is LGHNA and CDR2 is YNFKEQ. CDR3 length equals 14 residues. V lost 5 bases and J lost 6; bases outside the gene matches: 6. CDR3: CASSSRQGDEKLFF. The CDR3 DNA, read in part, is TGTGCCAGCAGCTCTCGACAGGGAGATGAAAAA.

As for this clone: Its ends do not fully match the called genes, so a read error is possible. Read data end 3 residues before the CDR3 end; the end is taken from the germline J gene. The chain employs TRBV30 and TRBJ2-7, with a possible D match to TRBD1 (5 bases). This CDR3 comprises 15 residues. CDR1 is GTSNPN, CDR2 SVGIG, per germline (reference sequence). CDR3 DNA (partial): TGTGTCTGGAGTGTAGAAGGGGCAAGTCCCTACGAG. Translation gives CVWSVEGASPYE. The CDR3 in full is CVWSVEGASPYEQYF.

Points on this clone: The sequence runs out 3 residues before the end of the CDR3; the remainder is reconstructed from the germline J gene. V gene TRBV10-1 combines with J gene TRBJ2-7, with D possibly matching TRBD2 (6 bases). Deletions cut 6 bases from V and 6 bases from J, with 15 bases between. CDR1 is WNHNN and CDR2 is SYGVQD in the germline V gene (reference sequence). This CDR3 has 13 amino acids. The DNA read from the CDR3 is TGCGCCAGCAGCGATGGGGGGTTCGGCGAG. Residues: CASSDGGFGE. The whole CDR3 protein is CASSDGGFGEQYF.

As concerns this clone: The read is 3 residues too short to cover the CDR3 end, so that end is filled in from the germline J gene. The chain couples TRBV5-1 to TRBJ2-7; 8 bases align to TRBD1. The CDR3 spans 15 residues. CDR1 is SGHRS, CDR2 YFSETQ, per germline. V dropped 4 bases and J dropped 4; count of bases not matched to a gene: 10. The part of the CDR3 DNA that was read is TGCGCCAGCAGCGCTAACACAGGGGGAGGTTACGAG. Residues: CASSANTGGGYE. In full, the CDR3 reads CASSANTGGGYEQYF.

As concerns this clone: The sequence runs out 3 residues before the end of the CDR3; the remainder is reconstructed from the germline J gene. This chain joins TRBV5-5 and TRBJ2-7, with 7 bases lining up with TRBD1. This CDR3 has 13 amino acids. The germline gives CDR1 SGHKS, CDR2 YYEKEE (reference sequence). The trim removed 2 bases at V and 6 bases at J, leaving 5 bases unmatched. The CDR3 is CASSFSDRAEQYF. Partial CDR3 DNA: TGTGCCAGCAGCTTTTCAGACAGGGCCGAG.

For this clone: The read falls 3 residues short of the CDR3 end, and the missing part is taken from the germline J gene. The V and J genes are TRBV7-8 and TRBJ2-1; TRBD1 is a possible D gene (6 bases). The ends were cut back, 5 bases at V and 9 bases at J, with 14 bases in the middle. The CDR3 is made up of 13 amino acids. Germline V CDR1 and CDR2: SGHVS, FQNEAQ. The DNA read from the CDR3 is TGTGCCAGCAGCCTTGACAGGAACTTTGAG. It encodes CASSLDRNFE. The whole CDR3 reads CASSLDRNFEQFF. Full variable domain (missing parts from reference TRBV7-8 and TRBJ2-1): GAGVSQSPRYKVAKRGQDVALRCDPISGHVSLFWYQQALGQGPEFLTYFQNEAQLDKSGLPSDRFFAERPEGSVSTLKIQRTQQEDSAVYLCASSLDRNFEQFFGPGTRLTVL.

Remarks on this clone: The CDR3 end is not reached by the read, which stops 3 residues before it; the germline J gene fills it in. This sequence joins TRBV12-3 or TRBV12-4 and TRBJ1-6, with D possibly being TRBD1 (6 bases). CDR3 length equals 13 residues. The V and J ends lost 5 bases and 10 bases respectively, with 12 bases between them. The part of the CDR3 DNA that was read is TGTGCCAGCAGTCTCCAGGGGAACTCACCC. Protein: CASSLQGNSP. The full CDR3 sequence reads CASSLQGNSPLHF.

Regarding this clone: The CDR3 is cut off 3 residues early in the read; its end comes from the germline J gene. The chain couples TRBV6-2 or TRBV6-3 to TRBJ1-4; D is perhaps TRBD1 (5 bases). The CDR3 runs 15 residues. CDR1 and CDR2 from the germline V gene are MNHEY and SVGEGT. Trimming took off 2 bases at V and 8 bases at J, with 15 bases between the two ends. CDR3 DNA, as far as it was read: TGTGCCAGCAGTTACGAGGGGCAGGGTGGGGAAAAA. Encoded protein: CASSYEGQGGEK. The whole CDR3 protein reads CASSYEGQGGEKLFF.

The CDR3 reads CASTKSSARGQPQYF. The DNA read from the CDR3 is TGTGCCAGCACCAAGTCATCCGCCCGCGGACAGCCG. The J gene is TRBJ2-3, the V gene TRBV6-2 or TRBV6-3; TRBD1 is a possible D gene (6 bases). The CDR3 goes on 3 residues after the read ends, and that part is filled in from the germline J gene. Germline CDR1 is MNHEY and CDR2 is SVGEGT. This CDR3 has 15 amino acids.

In the case of this clone: The DNA ends 3 residues before the CDR3 does, and the rest of the CDR3 is filled in from the germline J gene. J is TRBJ2-3 and V is TRBV6-2 or TRBV6-3; D is perhaps TRBD1 (6 bases). Germline V gene sequence: CDR1 MNHEY, CDR2 SVGEGT. Deletions cut 7 bases from V and 2 bases from J, with 13 bases between. The CDR3 totals 14 residues. The CDR3 DNA, read in part, is TGTGCCAGCATACAGGGAAAGATCACAGATACG. As protein: CASIQGKITDT. The entire CDR3 protein is CASIQGKITDTQYF.

The chain's CDR3 is CASSYQGGNEKLFF. The DNA read from the CDR3 is TGTGCCAGCAGTTATCAGGGGGGCAATGAAAAA. This sequence joins TRBV7-9 and TRBJ1-4; 7 bases map to TRBD1. The read gets to within 3 residues of the CDR3 end, and the germline J gene fills in the rest. The CDR3 has 14 amino acids. Germline assignment: CDR1 SEHNR and CDR2 FQNEAQ (reference sequence). V lost 6 bases and J lost 5; bases outside the gene matches: 6.

On this clone itself: The read is 3 residues too short to cover the CDR3 end, so that end is filled in from the germline J gene. The chain is built from TRBV7-3 and TRBJ2-5; 7 nucleotides match TRBD1. J was trimmed by 4 bases and V by 4 bases; bases with no gene match: 6. The CDR3 has 14 amino acids. Germline V lookup: CDR1 SGHTA, CDR2 FQGTGA. CDR3 residues: CASSSDRVGETQYF. The DNA read from the CDR3 is TGTGCCAGCAGCTCAGACAGGGTTGGAGAGACC.

Points on this clone: The read stops 3 residues short of the end of the CDR3; the missing end is completed from the germline J gene. The rearrangement uses TRBV18 and TRBJ1-5, with 11 bases lining up with TRBD1. This CDR3 spans 15 amino acids. Germline V gives CDR1 KGHSH, CDR2 LQKENI. V lost 5 bases to trimming and J lost 4 bases; unmatched junction nucleotides: 4. The CDR3: CASSNRDRGNQPQHF. The sequenced part of the CDR3 DNA is TGTGCCAGCTCAAACCGGGACAGGGGGAATCAGCCC.

In the case of this clone: The CDR3 end is not reached by the read, which stops 3 residues before it; the germline J gene fills it in. V is TRBV7-2 and J is TRBJ2-5, with a tentative D call TRBD1 (5 bases). Germline CDR1 is SGHTA and CDR2 is FQGNSA. The CDR3 totals 13 residues. The V end lost 5 bases, the J end lost 2 bases, and 9 bases lay between the germline ends. The CDR3 loop reads CASSRDRQETQYF. The sequenced CDR3 bases are TGTGCCAGCAGCCGAGACAGACAAGAGACC.

Comments on this clone: The read falls 3 residues short of the CDR3 end, and the missing part is taken from the germline J gene. This sequence joins TRBV5-1 and TRBJ2-7; 16 nucleotides agree with TRBD2. The germline gives CDR1 SGHRS, CDR2 YFSETQ. Unmatched junction bases numbered 10, after V lost 4 bases and J lost 3 bases. CDR3 size: 18 residues. The CDR3 DNA, read in part, is TGCGCCAGCAGCCCGGGACTAGCGGGAGGGGTGAACCGCTACGAG. Its translation is CASSPGLAGGVNRYE. The complete CDR3 reads CASSPGLAGGVNRYEQYF.

Points on this clone: The CDR3 end falls 3 residues outside the read, so it is completed with the germline J gene. The chain uses TRBV5-1 and TRBJ2-1, with 7 bases lining up with TRBD1. This CDR3 is built from 15 residues. The V segment lost 2 bases and the J segment 1 base; nucleotides outside the gene matches: 3. Germline CDR1 reads SGHRS; CDR2 reads YFSETQ. The CDR3 sequence: CASSLGGASYNEQFF. The CDR3 DNA, read in part, is TGCGCCAGCAGCTTAGGGGGCGCGTCCTACAATGAG.

For this clone: The read finishes 3 residues shy of the CDR3 end, and the germline J gene is used to complete it. This chain joins TRBV18 and TRBJ1-2, with TRBD1 as a possible D gene (5 bases). The CDR3 is made up of 16 amino acids. CDR1 and CDR2 from the germline V gene are KGHSH and LQKENI. The CDR3 is CASSPPERGSTDTYTF. The covered CDR3 bases are TGTGCCAGCTCACCACCGGAGCGGGGGAGCACAGATACC. The full variable domain, completed using reference TRBV18 and TRBJ1-2, is NAGVMQNPRHLVRRRGQEARLRCSPMKGHSHVYWYRQLPEEGLKFMVYLQKENIIDESGMPKERFSAEFPKEGPSILRIQQVVRGDSAAYFCASSPPERGSTDTYTFGSGTRLTVV.

In regard to this clone: The read is 3 residues too short to cover the CDR3 end, so that end is filled in from the germline J gene. This sequence joins TRBV2 and TRBJ1-1; D is unclear. With 11 bases removed from V and 3 bases from J, the gap between germline ends came to 10 bases. CDR1 is SNHLY and CDR2 is FYNNEI in the germline V gene. The CDR3 extends over 11 amino acids. The chain's CDR3 is CAGMRDTEAFF. Partial CDR3 DNA: TGTGCCGGCATGAGGGACACTGAA.

As regards this clone: The read is 3 residues too short to cover the CDR3 end, so that end is filled in from the germline J gene. This sequence joins TRBV6-2 or TRBV6-3 and TRBJ2-3; maybe TRBD2 (5 bases). The CDR3 totals 14 residues. The V gene's germline CDR1 is MNHEY and CDR2 SVGEGT. The CDR3 protein is CASTPGESNQPQYF. The CDR3 DNA, read in part, is TGTGCCAGCACCCCCGGGGAGAGCAATCAGCCG.

In the case of this clone: The read gets to within 3 residues of the CDR3 end, and the germline J gene fills in the rest. This sequence joins TRBV6-1 and TRBJ2-3, with 9 bases lining up with TRBD1. This CDR3 has 16 amino acids. Looked up from germline, CDR1 is MNHNS and CDR2 is SASEGT. CDR3 sequence: CASSVPGQGVRQPQYF. CDR3 DNA, as far as it was read: TGTGCCAGCAGTGTACCGGGACAGGGCGTAAGACAGCCG.

As regards this clone: The read terminates 3 residues before the CDR3 end, so the remaining end is supplied by the germline J gene. The chain is built from TRBV5-5 and TRBJ1-5; tentatively, D is TRBD1 (5 bases). Germline CDR1 is SGHKS and CDR2 is YYEKEE (reference sequence). V was trimmed by 1 base and J by 6 bases, leaving 11 bases between them. This CDR3 contains 14 residues. Incomplete CDR3 DNA: TGTGCCAGCAGCTTGTGGTCAGGGAGTCAGCCC. This codes for CASSLWSGSQP. The full-length CDR3 reads as CASSLWSGSQPQHF.